This TCR beta chain originates from a study of T cell responses to AZD1222 COVID-19 vaccine (dated by TCRdb to the early 2020s). Turning to the overall study: AZD1222 recipients given second doses at about 4 weeks or at about 12 weeks were pooled, since spike-specific TCR depth and breadth were not found to differ between the two schedules. A total of 233 trial participants underwent TCR sequencing, of whom about 200 had received two doses of AZD1222 and some 25 had received two doses of the MenACWY control vaccine. Enrollment into the trials was organized by age into subgroups of 18-55, 56-69 and 70-plus years, and those subgroups contained roughly 150, 30 and 60 TCR-sequenced participants, respectively. Here is what the overall study found, with its caveats: A significant rise in spike-specific TCR breadth and depth was observed after two AZD1222 doses relative to day 0 and relative to MenACWY recipients. The vaccine-associated CD4 TCRs covered the entire spike protein, and the dominant responses fell in regions 160-218 and 743-854. Reportedly, close to half of the unique spike-specific TCRs recognized epitopes lying outside the regions that are mutated in the B.1.351 and B.1.1.7 variants. Conclusions about previously exposed vaccinees are limited, since just a handful of AZD1222 recipients were seropositive for SARS-CoV-2 at baseline. No day 14 peak-response samples were available, so repertoires were characterized only after the peak T cell response. In the small 56-69-year group, the increase in depth fell short of significance, most likely because of low power. Most participants were white British and females outnumbered males, and the authors suggested that clonal diversity may have been underestimated.

The CDR1 and CDR2 encoded by the germline V gene (reference sequence) are SEHNR and FQNEAQ. Trimming takes 3 bases off V and 6 bases off J; junction bases not matched to a gene: 0. The cysteine opens and the phenylalanine closes a CDR3 of 12 amino acids. CDR3 DNA is the only sequence kept; it has 36 bases, read in frame from the first base. According to the study, the label for this sample's time point signals: baseline before first vaccination. Samples from vaccinated people were obtained from the UK trials COV001 and COV002, which included a single-blind randomized controlled phase 2/3 trial of AZD1222 (ChAdOx1 nCoV-19) in healthy adults. Trial participant PBMC samples were collected at day 0 and day 28 after the second dose for TCRbeta chain sequencing. Remarks on this clone: It has no known antigen specificity. Base qualities are not recorded, but no much larger clone differs from it by a single base.

The CDR3 regions of human TCRbeta chains were subjected to immunosequencing. In the source study's methods: Repertoire TCRs were matched against a reference library of SARS-CoV-2-specific TCRs generated with the MIRA antigen-specificity platform. Breadth was defined as the fraction of unique TCRs that were SARS-CoV-2-associated, and depth was defined as the fraction of total T cells that were SARS-CoV-2-associated. Using the MIRA data, every spike-specific TCR was mapped to the spike region that the TCR reacted to and assigned to either a CD4 or a CD8 class. Log10-transformed breadth and depth values were compared by one-way ANOVA with Sidak's multiple comparisons tests. TCRdb carries this immuneACCESS record with in-frame sequences only. Its versions omit some clonotypes, under half of them owing to an unresolved V gene in the studies checked, with the rest unexplained. V and J calls and clone size follow that table, whereas D and trimming were derived from the DNA. In all, the sample holds some 100,000 clones, and approximately 87% of those were seen once. The ten largest clones capture approximately 3.3% of the sample.

Specimen: peripheral blood, collected on day 0 of AZD1222 vaccination. The V and J segments used are TRBV7-9 and TRBJ1-1, with 8 central nucleotides matching TRBD1. This TCR derives from an adult in good health. The CDR3: CASSLTGAEAFF. The sequenced DNA: TGTGCCAGCAGCTTGACAGGGGCTGAAGCTTTCTTT.